These 17 T cell receptor beta chains were sequenced from one sample in a study of blood T cell repertoires in COVID-19 (TCRdb year 2020). Libraries were constructed by the immunoSEQ multiplex PCR assay. This immuneACCESS table, as held by TCRdb, lists in-frame sequences with V and J called but not all clones. Of the missing ones, under half trace to an unresolved V gene in checked studies; the others have no known cause. Within this sample are more than 95,000 clones, with around four fifths of them counted one time only. Together, the top ten hold about 6.3% of the sample. The sample consisted of peripheral blood. These receptors were obtained from a man older than 75 with active or convalescent COVID-19.

This chain links TRBV9 with TRBJ2-7; D is possibly TRBD2 (7 bases). V was pared by 3 bases and J by 2 bases, with 12 bases between. The CDR3 spans 14 residues. Per the germline V gene, CDR1 is SGDLS and CDR2 is YYNGEE. The CDR3 nucleotides are TGTGCCAGCAGCGAGGGGGGGGCTCCCTACGAGCAGTACTTC. It codes for CASSEGGAPYEQYF.

This chain connects TRBV10-3 to TRBJ2-5; TRBD2 aligns across 8 bases. The length of the CDR3 is 14 residues. Germline CDR1 is ENHRY and CDR2 is SYGVKD. V trimming: 6 bases; J trimming: 5 bases; junction bases outside the gene matches: 8. The CDR3: CAISPAGAGETQYF. The CDR3 DNA follows: TGTGCCATCAGCCCAGCGGGGGCCGGGGAGACCCAGTACTTC.

The gene calls are TRBV6-5 and TRBJ1-2, with D tentatively TRBD1 (5 bases). Trimming pared 2 bases from V and 4 bases from J, leaving 14 bases between. Germline assignment: CDR1 MNHEY and CDR2 SVGAGI. The CDR3 is 15 residues long. CDR3 amino acids: CASSYGSGWSYGYTF. Written as DNA, the CDR3 is TGTGCCAGCAGTTACGGGTCAGGGTGGAGCTATGGCTACACCTTC.

The V call is TRBV7-3, the J call TRBJ2-2, with D hard to call. Germline values: CDR1 SGHTA, CDR2 FQGTGA. There are 14 residues in the CDR3. Trimming pared 4 bases from V and 4 bases from J, leaving 10 bases between. The CDR3 is CASSSGQSTGELFF. The CDR3 region has the DNA TGTGCCAGCAGCTCGGGTCAGTCCACCGGGGAGCTGTTTTTT.

The chain's CDR3 is CAIMAGTGGQDTIYF. The DNA of the CDR3 is TGTGCCATCATGGCTGGGACAGGGGGCCAAGACACCATATATTTT. This chain links TRBV10-3 with TRBJ1-3, with 12 positions matching TRBD1. In germline, CDR1 is ENHRY, CDR2 SYGVKD. CDR3 size: 15 residues. V gave up 7 bases and J gave up 8 bases; unmatched junction bases: 9.

The chain recombines TRBV7-6 with TRBJ2-2, with 8 nucleotides matching TRBD2. V shed 1 base and J 2 bases; nucleotides not matched to a gene: 6. The germline gives CDR1 SGHVS, CDR2 FNYEAQ. This CDR3 has 17 residues. CDR3 protein: CASSLDRAGANTGELFF. DNA of the CDR3: TGTGCCAGCAGCTTAGATCGAGCGGGGGCCAACACCGGGGAGCTGTTTTTT. Filled out from reference TRBV7-6 and TRBJ2-2, the complete variable domain reads GAGVSQSPRYKVTKRGQDVALRCDPISGHVSLYWYRQALGQGPEFLTYFNYEAQQDKSGLPNDRFSAERPEGSISTLTIQRTEQRDSAMYRCASSLDRAGANTGELFFGEGSRLTVL.

The genes are TRBV6-5 and TRBJ1-1; D call uncertain. CDR3 length equals 13 residues. Germline V CDR1 and CDR2: MNHEY, SVGAGI. Deletions cut 8 bases from V and 3 bases from J, with 13 bases between. The CDR3 DNA reads as TGTGCCAGCCGGGAGAGCGGGTACACTGAAGCTTTCTTT. It yields the protein CASRESGYTEAFF.

The chain joins TRBV18 to TRBJ2-2; 7 bases fit TRBD1. CDR1 is KGHSH and CDR2 is LQKENI in the germline V gene. Trimming at V came to 2 bases and at J to 1 base, leaving 7 bases not matched to a gene. The CDR3 is 17 residues long. CDR3 loop: CASSPTEGQMNTGELFF. DNA of the CDR3: TGTGCCAGCTCACCAACAGAGGGACAGATGAACACCGGGGAGCTGTTTTTT.

J is TRBJ2-1 and V is TRBV7-3; 13 bases are shared with TRBD2. Germline lookup yields CDR1 SGHTA and CDR2 FQGTGA. CDR3 length: 16 amino acids. V lost 5 bases to trimming and J lost 6 bases; unmatched junction nucleotides: 7. CDR3 sequence reads: CASSITSGGAINEQFF. In nucleotides, the CDR3 is TGTGCCAGCAGCATCACTAGCGGGGGGGCCATCAATGAGCAGTTCTTC.

The V call is TRBV10-1, the J call TRBJ2-1; no clear D gene. Germline V lookup: CDR1 WNHNN, CDR2 SYGVQD (reference sequence). V was shortened by 2 bases and J by 7 bases, with 15 bases between the two germline ends. The CDR3 extends over 15 amino acids. CDR3 bases: TGCGCCAGCAGTGAGAGCCAGGCAGAAACAAATGAGCAGTTCTTC. This gives the protein CASSESQAETNEQFF.

This chain uses TRBV28 with TRBJ2-7; 8 bases line up with TRBD1. J was trimmed by 3 bases and V by 6 bases; bases with no gene match: 4. This CDR3 is built from 13 residues. CDR1 and CDR2 from the germline V gene are MDHEN and SYDVKM. Here the CDR3 DNA reads TGTGCCAGCAGCTATGGACAGGGCTACGAGCAGTACTTC. Residues: CASSYGQGYEQYF.

This chain links TRBV18 with TRBJ1-3, with 9 bases aligning to TRBD1. The CDR3 sequence is 17 residues long. Germline-derived CDR1 and CDR2 are KGHSH and LQKENI. J was trimmed by 4 bases and V by 0 bases; bases with no gene match: 7. The CDR3 is CASSPPGTGGAGNTIYF. In nucleotides, the CDR3 is TGTGCCAGCTCACCACCGGGAACAGGGGGCGCGGGAAACACCATATATTTT.

The chain's CDR3 is CASSPITGGIGKLFF. The CDR3 DNA reads as TGTGCCAGCAGCCCTATAACAGGGGGCATAGGAAAACTGTTTTTT. The genes are TRBV25-1 and TRBJ1-4; 9 bases map to TRBD1. The CDR3 is 15 residues long. Germline CDR1 reads MGHDK; CDR2 reads SYGVNS. Trimming removed 6 bases from V and 10 bases from J; junction bases left unmatched: 12.

The genes are TRBV5-6 and TRBJ2-7; D uncertain. The length of the CDR3 is 15 residues. Germline CDR1 reads SGHDT; CDR2 reads YYEEEE. V lost 0 bases, J lost 5 bases, and 15 bases lay in between. Here the CDR3 reads CASSLGANPLDEQYF. CDR3 sequence (DNA): TGTGCCAGCAGCTTGGGCGCGAACCCCTTGGACGAGCAGTACTTC.

The chain couples TRBV7-2 to TRBJ1-2, with D unclear. Germline values: CDR1 SGHTA, CDR2 FQGNSA. The CDR3 extends over 13 amino acids. The ends were cut back, 5 bases at V and 3 bases at J, with 10 bases in the middle. CDR3 DNA: TGTGCCAGCAGCGCCCTGGAGGACTATGGCTACACCTTC. It translates to CASSALEDYGYTF.

The CDR3 loop is CASSLEPEAGQHF. The CDR3 DNA reads TGTGCCAGCAGCTTAGAACCTGAGGCTGGCCAGCATTTT. V is TRBV11-2 and J is TRBJ1-5; D is uncertain. The CDR3 has 13 amino acids. V dropped 0 bases and J dropped 12 bases, with 12 bases sitting between them. The V gene's germline CDR1 is SGHAT and CDR2 FQNNGV.

There are a few counts of this clone. J is TRBJ1-5 and V is TRBV19; D is uncertain. CDR1 is LNHDA and CDR2 is SQIVND in the germline V gene (reference sequence). Trimming removed 3 bases at V and 2 bases at J, with 14 bases between. This CDR3 is 16 amino acids long. CDR3 in DNA: TGTGCCAGTAGTATTTTGGAGGCGGGAGGCAATCAGCCCCAGCATTTT. It codes for CASSILEAGGNQPQHF.